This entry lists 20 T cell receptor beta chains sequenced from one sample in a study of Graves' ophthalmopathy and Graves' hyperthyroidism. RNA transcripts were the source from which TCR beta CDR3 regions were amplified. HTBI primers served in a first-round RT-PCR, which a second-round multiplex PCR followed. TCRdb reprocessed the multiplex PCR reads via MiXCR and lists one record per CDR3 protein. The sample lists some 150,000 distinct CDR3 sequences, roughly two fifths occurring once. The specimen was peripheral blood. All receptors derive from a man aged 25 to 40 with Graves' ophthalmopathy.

CDR3 in amino acids: CASSSEWGLHF. The DNA for the CDR3 is TGTGCCAGCAGCAGTGAGTGGGGCCTCCACTTT. The chain couples TRBV7-9 to TRBJ1-6; D remains ambiguous. Germline V CDR1 and CDR2: SEHNR, FQNEAQ (reference sequence). The CDR3 is 11 amino acids. V lost 5 bases and J lost 15, with 11 bases in between.

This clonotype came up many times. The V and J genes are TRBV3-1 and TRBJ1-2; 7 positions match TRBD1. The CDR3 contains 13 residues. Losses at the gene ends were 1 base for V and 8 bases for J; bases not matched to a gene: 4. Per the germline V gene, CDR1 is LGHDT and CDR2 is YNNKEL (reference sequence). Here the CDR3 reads CASSQGQGGGYTF. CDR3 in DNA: TGTGCCAGCAGCCAAGGACAGGGCGGCGGCTACACCTTC.

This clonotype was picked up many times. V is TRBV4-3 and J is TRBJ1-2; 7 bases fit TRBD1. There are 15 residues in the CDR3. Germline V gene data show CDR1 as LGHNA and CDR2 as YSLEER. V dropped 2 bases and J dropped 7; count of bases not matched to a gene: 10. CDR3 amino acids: CASSQPTNRGRGYTF. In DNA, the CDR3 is TGCGCCAGCAGCCAACCAACCAACAGGGGACGTGGCTACACCTTC.

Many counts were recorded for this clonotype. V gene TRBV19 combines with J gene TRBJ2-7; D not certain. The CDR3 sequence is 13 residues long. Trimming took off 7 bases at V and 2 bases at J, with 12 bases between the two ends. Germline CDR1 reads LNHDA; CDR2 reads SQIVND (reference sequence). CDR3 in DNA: TGTGCCAGTATCCCCCGGTGGACCTACGAGCAGTACTTC. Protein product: CASIPRWTYEQYF.

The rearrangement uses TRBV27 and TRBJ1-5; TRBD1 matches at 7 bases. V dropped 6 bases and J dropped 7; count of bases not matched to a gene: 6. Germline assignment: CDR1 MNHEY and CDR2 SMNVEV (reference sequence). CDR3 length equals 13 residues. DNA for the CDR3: TGTGCCAGCAGCAAAGGGGGCGGCCAGCCCCAGCATTTT. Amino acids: CASSKGGGQPQHF.

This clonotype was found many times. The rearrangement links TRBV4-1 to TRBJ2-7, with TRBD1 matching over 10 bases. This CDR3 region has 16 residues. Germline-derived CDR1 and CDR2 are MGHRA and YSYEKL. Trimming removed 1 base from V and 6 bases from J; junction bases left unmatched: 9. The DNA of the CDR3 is TGCGCCAGCAGCCAAGGCGCGGGACAGGGGACACGCGAGCAGTACTTC. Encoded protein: CASSQGAGQGTREQYF.

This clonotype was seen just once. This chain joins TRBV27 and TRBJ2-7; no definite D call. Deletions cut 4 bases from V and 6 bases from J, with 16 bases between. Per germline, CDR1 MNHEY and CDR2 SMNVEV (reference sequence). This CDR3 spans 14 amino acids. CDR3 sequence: CASSSGGPELEQYF. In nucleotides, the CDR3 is TGTGCCAGCAGTTCGGGCGGTCCGGAGCTCGAGCAGTACTTC.

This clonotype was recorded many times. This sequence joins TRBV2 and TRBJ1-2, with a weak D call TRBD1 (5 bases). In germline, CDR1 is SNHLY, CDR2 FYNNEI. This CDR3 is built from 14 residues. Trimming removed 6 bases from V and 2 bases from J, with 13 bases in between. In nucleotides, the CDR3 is TGTGCCAGCAGGGATAGGGGCATCAACTATGGCTACACCTTC. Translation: CASRDRGINYGYTF.

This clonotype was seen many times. CDR3 loop: CASSLVQSNTEAFF. Written as DNA, the CDR3 is TGTGCCAGCAGTTTAGTACAGTCCAACACTGAAGCTTTCTTT. The V and J genes are TRBV28 and TRBJ1-1; D is unresolved. Germline CDR1 MDHEN, CDR2 SYDVKM. The CDR3 spans 14 residues. The V end was cut by 2 bases, the J end by 2 bases, with 9 bases between.

CDR3 sequence: CASSYSSRGNYGYTF. The CDR3, as DNA: TGTGCCAGCAGTTACTCGAGCAGGGGGAACTATGGCTACACCTTC. This chain uses TRBV6-2 or TRBV6-3 with TRBJ1-2; 7 bases fit TRBD1. Per germline, CDR1 MNHEY and CDR2 SVGEGT. Trimming at V came to 0 bases and at J to 2 bases, leaving 3 bases not matched to a gene. CDR3 length: 15 amino acids.

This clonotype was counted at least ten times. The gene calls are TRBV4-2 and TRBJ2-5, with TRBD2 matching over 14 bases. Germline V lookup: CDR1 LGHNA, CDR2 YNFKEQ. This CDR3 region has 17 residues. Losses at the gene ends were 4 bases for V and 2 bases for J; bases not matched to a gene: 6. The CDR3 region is CASSLGLAGDLQETQYF. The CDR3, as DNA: TGTGCCAGCAGCCTGGGACTAGCGGGAGACCTGCAAGAGACCCAGTACTTC.

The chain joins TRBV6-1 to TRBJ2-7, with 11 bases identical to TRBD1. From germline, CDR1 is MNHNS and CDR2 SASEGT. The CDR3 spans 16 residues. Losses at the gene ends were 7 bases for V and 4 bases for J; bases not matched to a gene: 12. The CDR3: CASTLPPGQGVYEQYF. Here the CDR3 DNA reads TGTGCCAGCACCTTACCTCCGGGACAGGGGGTATACGAGCAGTACTTC.

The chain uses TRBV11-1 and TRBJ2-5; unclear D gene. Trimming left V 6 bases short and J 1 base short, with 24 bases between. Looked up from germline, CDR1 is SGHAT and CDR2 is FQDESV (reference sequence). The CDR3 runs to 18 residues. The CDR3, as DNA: TGTGCCAGCAGTTTCATTAGGAAGGTGATGGTACCCCAAGAGACCCAGTACTTC. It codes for CASSFIRKVMVPQETQYF.

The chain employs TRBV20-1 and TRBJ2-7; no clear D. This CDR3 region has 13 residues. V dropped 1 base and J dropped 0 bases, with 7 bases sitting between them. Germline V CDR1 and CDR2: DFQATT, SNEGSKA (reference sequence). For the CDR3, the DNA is TGCAGTGCTAGAGGCCTTTACTCCTACGAGCAGTACTTC. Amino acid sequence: CSARGLYSYEQYF.

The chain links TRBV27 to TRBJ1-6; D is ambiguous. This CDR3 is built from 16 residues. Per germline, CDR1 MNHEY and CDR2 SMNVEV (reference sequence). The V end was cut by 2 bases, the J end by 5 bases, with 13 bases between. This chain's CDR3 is CASSLRRVNDNSPLHF. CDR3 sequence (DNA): TGTGCCAGCAGTTTAAGGAGGGTCAACGATAATTCACCCCTCCACTTT.

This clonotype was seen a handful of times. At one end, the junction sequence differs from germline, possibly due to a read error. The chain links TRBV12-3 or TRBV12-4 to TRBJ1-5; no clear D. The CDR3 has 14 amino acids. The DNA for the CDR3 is TGTGCCAGCAGTGAACACTATAGCAATCAGCCCCAACATTTT. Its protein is CASSEHYSNQPQHF.

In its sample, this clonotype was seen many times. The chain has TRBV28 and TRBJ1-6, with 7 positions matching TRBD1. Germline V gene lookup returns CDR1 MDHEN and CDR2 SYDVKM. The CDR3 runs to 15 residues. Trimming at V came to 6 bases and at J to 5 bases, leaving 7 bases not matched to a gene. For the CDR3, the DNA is TGTGCCAGCAGCCGACAGGGCTATAATAATTCACCCCTCCACTTT. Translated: CASSRQGYNNSPLHF.

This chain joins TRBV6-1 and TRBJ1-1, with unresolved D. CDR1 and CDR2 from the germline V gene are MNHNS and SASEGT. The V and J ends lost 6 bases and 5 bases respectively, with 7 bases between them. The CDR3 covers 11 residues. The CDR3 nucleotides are TGTGCCAGCAGGGATGGGACTGAAGCTTTCTTT. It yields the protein CASRDGTEAFF.

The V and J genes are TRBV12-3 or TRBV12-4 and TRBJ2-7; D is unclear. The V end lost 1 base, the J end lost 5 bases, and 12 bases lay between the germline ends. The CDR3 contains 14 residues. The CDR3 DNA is TGTGCCAGCAGTTTAGGGCCACCCCGCCACGAGCAGTACTTC. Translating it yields CASSLGPPRHEQYF.

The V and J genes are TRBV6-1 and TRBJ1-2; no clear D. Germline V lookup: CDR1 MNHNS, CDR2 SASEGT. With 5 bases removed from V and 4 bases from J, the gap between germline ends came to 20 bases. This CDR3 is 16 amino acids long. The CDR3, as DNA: TGTGCCAGCAGTCCAAACCTAATGGCGGATATCTATGGCTACACCTTC. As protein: CASSPNLMADIYGYTF.